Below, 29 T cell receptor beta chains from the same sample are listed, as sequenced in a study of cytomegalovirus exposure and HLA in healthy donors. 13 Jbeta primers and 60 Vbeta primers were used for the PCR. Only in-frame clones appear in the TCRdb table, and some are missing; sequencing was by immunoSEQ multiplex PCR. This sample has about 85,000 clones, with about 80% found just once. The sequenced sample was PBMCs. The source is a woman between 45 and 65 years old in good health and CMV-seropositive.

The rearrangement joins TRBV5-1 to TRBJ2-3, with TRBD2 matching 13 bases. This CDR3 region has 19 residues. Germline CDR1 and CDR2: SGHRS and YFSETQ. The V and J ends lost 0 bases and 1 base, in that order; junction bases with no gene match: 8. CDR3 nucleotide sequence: TGCGCCAGCAGCTTGGCTGGGACTAGCGGGGTCCCGGGCACAGATACGCAGTATTTT. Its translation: CASSLAGTSGVPGTDTQYF.

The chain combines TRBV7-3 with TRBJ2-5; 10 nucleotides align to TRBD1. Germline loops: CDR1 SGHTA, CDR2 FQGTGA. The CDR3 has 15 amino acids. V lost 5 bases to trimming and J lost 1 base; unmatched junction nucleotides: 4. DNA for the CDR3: TGTGCCAGCAGCCCCGGACAGGGGGTCCAAGAGACCCAGTACTTC. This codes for CASSPGQGVQETQYF.

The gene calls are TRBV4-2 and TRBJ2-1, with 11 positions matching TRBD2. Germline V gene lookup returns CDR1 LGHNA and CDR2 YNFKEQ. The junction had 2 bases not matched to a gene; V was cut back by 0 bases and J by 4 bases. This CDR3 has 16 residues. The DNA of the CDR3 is TGTGCCAGCAGCCAAGATGGGACTAGCGGTTACAATGAGCAGTTCTTC. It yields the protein CASSQDGTSGYNEQFF.

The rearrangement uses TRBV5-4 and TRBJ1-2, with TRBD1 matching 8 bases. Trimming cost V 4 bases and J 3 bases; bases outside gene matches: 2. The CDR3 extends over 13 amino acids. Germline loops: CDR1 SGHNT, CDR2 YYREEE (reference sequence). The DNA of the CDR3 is TGTGCCAGCAGCCCGGACAGGGACTATGGCTACACCTTC. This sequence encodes CASSPDRDYGYTF.

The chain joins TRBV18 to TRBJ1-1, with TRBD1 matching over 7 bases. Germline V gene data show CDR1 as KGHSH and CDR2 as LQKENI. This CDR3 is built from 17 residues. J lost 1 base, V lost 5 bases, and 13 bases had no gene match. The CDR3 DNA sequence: TGTGCCAGCTCAGCGACAGGGCCGCACCACCCGAACACTGAAGCTTTCTTT. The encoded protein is CASSATGPHHPNTEAFF.

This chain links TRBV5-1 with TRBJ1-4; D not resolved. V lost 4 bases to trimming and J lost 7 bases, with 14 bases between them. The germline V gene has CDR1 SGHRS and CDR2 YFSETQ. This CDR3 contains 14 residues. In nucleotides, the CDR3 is TGCGCCAGCAGCCAAAATCTGGAGGGTGAAAAACTGTTTTTT. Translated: CASSQNLEGEKLFF.

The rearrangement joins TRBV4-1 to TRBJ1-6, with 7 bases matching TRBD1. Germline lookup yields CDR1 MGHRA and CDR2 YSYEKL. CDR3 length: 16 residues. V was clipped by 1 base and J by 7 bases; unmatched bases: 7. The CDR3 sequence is CASSQGGAGGNSPLHF. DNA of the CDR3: TGCGCCAGCAGCCAAGGGGGGGCAGGGGGGAATTCACCCCTCCACTTT.

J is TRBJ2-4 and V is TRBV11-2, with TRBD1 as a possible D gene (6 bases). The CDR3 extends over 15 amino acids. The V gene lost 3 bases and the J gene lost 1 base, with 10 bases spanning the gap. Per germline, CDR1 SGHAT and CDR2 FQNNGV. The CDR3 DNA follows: TGTGCCAGCAGCTTGGGGACACAGGCCAAAAACATTCAGTACTTC. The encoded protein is CASSLGTQAKNIQYF.

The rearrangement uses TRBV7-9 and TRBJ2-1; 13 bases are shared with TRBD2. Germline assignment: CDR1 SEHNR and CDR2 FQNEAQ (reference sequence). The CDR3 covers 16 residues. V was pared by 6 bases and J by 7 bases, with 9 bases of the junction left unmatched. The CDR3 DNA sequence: TGTGCCAGCAGGAAACCGGGACTAGCGGGGAAAAATGAGCAGTTCTTC. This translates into CASRKPGLAGKNEQFF.

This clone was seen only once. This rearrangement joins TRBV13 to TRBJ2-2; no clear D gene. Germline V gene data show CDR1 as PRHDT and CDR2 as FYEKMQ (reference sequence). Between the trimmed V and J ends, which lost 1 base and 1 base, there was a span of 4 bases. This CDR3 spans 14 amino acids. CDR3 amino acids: CASSLAENTGELFF. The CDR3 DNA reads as TGTGCCAGCAGCTTAGCAGAGAACACCGGGGAGCTGTTTTTT.

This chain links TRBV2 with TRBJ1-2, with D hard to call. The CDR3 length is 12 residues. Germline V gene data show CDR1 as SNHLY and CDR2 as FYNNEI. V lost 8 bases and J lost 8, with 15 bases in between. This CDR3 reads CASPSQEPGYTF. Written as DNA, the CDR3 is TGTGCCAGCCCCAGTCAGGAACCGGGCTACACCTTC.

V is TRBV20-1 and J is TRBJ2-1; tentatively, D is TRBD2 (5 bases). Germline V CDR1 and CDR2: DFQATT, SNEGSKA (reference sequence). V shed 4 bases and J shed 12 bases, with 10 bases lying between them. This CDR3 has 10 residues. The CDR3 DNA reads TGCAGTGCTATGTGGGAGCGGCAGTTCTTC. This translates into CSAMWERQFF.

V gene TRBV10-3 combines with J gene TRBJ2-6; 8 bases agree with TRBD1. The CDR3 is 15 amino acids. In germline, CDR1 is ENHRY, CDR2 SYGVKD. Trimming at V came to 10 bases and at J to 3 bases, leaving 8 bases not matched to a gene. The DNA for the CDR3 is TGTGCCACCCTGGACAGGGTAGATGGGGCCAACGTCCTGACTTTC. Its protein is CATLDRVDGANVLTF.

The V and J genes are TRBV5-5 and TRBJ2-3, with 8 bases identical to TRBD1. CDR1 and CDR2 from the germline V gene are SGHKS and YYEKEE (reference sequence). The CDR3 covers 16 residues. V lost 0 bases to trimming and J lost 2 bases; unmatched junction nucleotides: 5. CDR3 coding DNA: TGTGCCAGCAGCTTGGGGACAGGGCATTACACAGATACGCAGTATTTT. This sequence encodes CASSLGTGHYTDTQYF. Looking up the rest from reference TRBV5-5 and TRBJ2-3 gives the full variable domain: DAGVTQSPTHLIKTRGQQVTLRCSPISGHKSVSWYQQVLGQGPQFIFQYYEKEERGRGNFPDRFSARQFPNYSSELNVNALLLGDSALYLCASSLGTGHYTDTQYFGPGTRLTVL.

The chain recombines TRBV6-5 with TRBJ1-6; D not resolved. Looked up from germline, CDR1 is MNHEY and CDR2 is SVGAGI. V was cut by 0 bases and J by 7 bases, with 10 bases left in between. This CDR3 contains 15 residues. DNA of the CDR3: TGTGCCAGCAGTTACTCGGCAGAATCAAATTCACCCCTCCACTTT. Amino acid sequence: CASSYSAESNSPLHF.

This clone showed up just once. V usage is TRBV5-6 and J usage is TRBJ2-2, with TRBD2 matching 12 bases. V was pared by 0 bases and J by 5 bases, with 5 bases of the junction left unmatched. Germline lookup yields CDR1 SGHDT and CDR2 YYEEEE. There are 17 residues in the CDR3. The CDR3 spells CASSLGLAGVGTGELFF. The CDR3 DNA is TGTGCCAGCAGCTTGGGACTAGCGGGAGTGGGAACCGGGGAGCTGTTTTTT.

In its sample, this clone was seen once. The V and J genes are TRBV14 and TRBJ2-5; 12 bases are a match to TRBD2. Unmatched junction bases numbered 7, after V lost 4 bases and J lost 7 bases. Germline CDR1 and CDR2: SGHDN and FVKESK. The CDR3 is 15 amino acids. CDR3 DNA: TGTGCCAGCAGCCTCGGACTAGCGGGAAGAGGGACCCAGTACTTC. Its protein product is CASSLGLAGRGTQYF.

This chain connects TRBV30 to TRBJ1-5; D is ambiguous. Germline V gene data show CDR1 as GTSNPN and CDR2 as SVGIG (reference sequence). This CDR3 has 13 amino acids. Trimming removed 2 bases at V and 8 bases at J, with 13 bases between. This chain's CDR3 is CAWSPQRVEPQHF. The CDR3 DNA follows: TGTGCCTGGAGTCCCCAGCGGGTGGAGCCCCAGCATTTT. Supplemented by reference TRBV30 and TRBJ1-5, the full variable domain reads SQTIHQWPATLVQPVGSPLSLECTVEGTSNPNLYWYRQAAGRGLQLLFYSVGIGQISSEVPQNLSASRPQDRQFILSSKKLLLSDSGFYLCAWSPQRVEPQHFGDGTRLSIL.

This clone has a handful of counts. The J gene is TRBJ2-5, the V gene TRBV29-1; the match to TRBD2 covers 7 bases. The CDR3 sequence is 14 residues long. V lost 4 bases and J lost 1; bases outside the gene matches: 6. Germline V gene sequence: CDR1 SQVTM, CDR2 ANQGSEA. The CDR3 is CSVGGPSGQETQYF. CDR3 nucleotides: TGCAGCGTTGGCGGGCCTAGCGGCCAAGAGACCCAGTACTTC. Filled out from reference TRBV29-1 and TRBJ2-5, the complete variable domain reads SAVISQKPSRDICQRGTSLTIQCQVDSQVTMMFWYRQQPGQSLTLIATANQGSEATYESGFVIDKFPISRPNLTFSTLTVSNMSPEDSSIYLCSVGGPSGQETQYFGPGTRLLVL.

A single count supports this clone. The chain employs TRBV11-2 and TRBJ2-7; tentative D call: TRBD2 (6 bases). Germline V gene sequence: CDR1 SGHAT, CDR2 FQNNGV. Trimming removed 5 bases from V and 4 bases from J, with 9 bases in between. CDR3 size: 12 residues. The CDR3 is CASSQSGYEQYV. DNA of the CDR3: TGTGCCAGCAGCCAAAGCGGGTACGAGCAGTACGTC.

CDR3: CASSLTGIDGYTF. In DNA form, the CDR3 reads TGTGCCAGCAGCCTTACAGGGATCGATGGCTACACCTTC. The gene calls are TRBV7-9 and TRBJ1-2; D perhaps matches TRBD1 (6 bases). Germline CDR1 is SEHNR and CDR2 is FQNEAQ (reference sequence). This CDR3 is 13 amino acids long. V lost 5 bases to trimming and J lost 6 bases, with 13 bases between them.

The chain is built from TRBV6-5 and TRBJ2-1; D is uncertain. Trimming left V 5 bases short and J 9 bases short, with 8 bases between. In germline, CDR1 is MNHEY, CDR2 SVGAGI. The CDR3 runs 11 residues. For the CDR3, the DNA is TGTGCCAGCAGTATCAGAAGTGAGCAGTTCTTC. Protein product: CASSIRSEQFF.

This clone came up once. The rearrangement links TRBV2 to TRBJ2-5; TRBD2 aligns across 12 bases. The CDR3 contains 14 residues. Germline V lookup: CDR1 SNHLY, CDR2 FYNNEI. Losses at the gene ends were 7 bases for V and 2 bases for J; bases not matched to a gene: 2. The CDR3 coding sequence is TGTGCCAGCAATCTAGCGGGGGGGCAAGAGACCCAGTACTTC. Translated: CASNLAGGQETQYF. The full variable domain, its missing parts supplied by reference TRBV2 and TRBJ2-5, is EPEVTQTPSHQVTQMGQEVILRCVPISNHLYFYWYRQILGQKVEFLVSFYNNEISEKSEIFDDQFSVERPDGSNFTLKIRSTKLEDSAMYFCASNLAGGQETQYFGPGTRLLVL.

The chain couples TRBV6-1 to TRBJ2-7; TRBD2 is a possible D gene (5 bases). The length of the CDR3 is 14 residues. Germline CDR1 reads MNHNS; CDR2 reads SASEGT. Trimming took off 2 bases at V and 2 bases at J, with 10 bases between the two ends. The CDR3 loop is CASSELPGTYEQYF. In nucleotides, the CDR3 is TGTGCCAGCAGTGAACTCCCCGGGACCTACGAGCAGTACTTC.

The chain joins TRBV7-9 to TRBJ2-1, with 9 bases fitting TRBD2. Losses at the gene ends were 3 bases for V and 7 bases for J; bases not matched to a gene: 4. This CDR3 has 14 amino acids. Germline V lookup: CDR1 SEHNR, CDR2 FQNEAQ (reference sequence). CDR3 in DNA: TGTGCCAGCAGCTTGGGGACTAGCTCGAATGAGCAGTTCTTC. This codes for CASSLGTSSNEQFF.

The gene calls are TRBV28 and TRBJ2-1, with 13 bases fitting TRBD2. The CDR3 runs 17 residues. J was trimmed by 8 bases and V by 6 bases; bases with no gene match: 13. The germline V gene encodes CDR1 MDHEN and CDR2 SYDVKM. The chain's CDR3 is CASSRTSGGDLGDEQFF. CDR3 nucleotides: TGTGCCAGCAGCCGCACTAGCGGGGGGGATTTAGGTGATGAGCAGTTCTTC.

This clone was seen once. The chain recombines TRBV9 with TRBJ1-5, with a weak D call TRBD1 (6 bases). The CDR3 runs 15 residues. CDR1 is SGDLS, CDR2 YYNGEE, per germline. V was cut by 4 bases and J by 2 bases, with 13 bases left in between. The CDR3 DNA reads TGTGCCAGCAGCCCCCAGGGGTTAGGCAATCAGCCCCAGCATTTT. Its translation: CASSPQGLGNQPQHF.

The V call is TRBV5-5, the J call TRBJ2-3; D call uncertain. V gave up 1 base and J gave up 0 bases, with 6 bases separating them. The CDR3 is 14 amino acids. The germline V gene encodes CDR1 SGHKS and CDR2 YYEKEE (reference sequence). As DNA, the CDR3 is TGTGCCAGCAGCTTGACGGGTAGCACAGATACGCAGTATTTT. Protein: CASSLTGSTDTQYF.

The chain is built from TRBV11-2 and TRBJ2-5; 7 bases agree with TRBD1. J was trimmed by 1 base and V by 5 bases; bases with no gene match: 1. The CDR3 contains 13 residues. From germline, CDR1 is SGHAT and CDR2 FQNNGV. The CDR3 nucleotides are TGTGCCAGCAGCCGGGACAGCCAAGAGACCCAGTACTTC. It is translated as CASSRDSQETQYF.